The 23 T cell receptor beta chains given below trace back to one sample, sequenced in a study of identical twins. TCRdb ran MiXCR on the 5' RACE reads and lists one entry per CDR3 protein. The data show 690,000 or so distinct CDR3 sequences, approximately 9% seen once. These same records also appear under a second study, on yellow fever vaccine responses in identical twins.

Source material: PBMCs. Receptors were obtained from a woman aged 18-30 years in good health.

The table lists this clonotype with a few counts. The rearrangement joins TRBV6-2 or TRBV6-3 to TRBJ2-2; weak D call: TRBD2 (6 bases). CDR1 and CDR2 from the germline V gene are MNHEY and SVGEGT. The CDR3 is 13 residues long. Deletions cut 4 bases from V and 9 bases from J, with 12 bases between. The CDR3 is CASSWDSTRELFF. CDR3 in DNA: TGTGCCAGCAGTTGGGACTCTACACGGGAGCTGTTTTTT.

This clonotype came up a few times. The CDR3 nucleotides are TGTGCCAGCAGTTTAGGGCAGGGACCCGGCACTGAAGCTTTCTTT. It specifies CASSLGQGPGTEAFF. The genes are TRBV12-3 or TRBV12-4 and TRBJ1-1; a weak D match, TRBD1 (5 bases). The V and J ends lost 1 base and 4 bases respectively, with 13 bases between them. The CDR3 loop spans 15 amino acids.

V gene TRBV30 combines with J gene TRBJ2-3; D is unclear. V was shortened by 4 bases and J by 2 bases, with 4 bases between the two germline ends. Looked up from germline, CDR1 is GTSNPN and CDR2 is SVGIG (reference sequence). This CDR3 has 11 residues. The CDR3 region is CAWTNTDTQYF. In nucleotides, the CDR3 is TGTGCCTGGACGAACACAGATACGCAGTATTTT. The full variable domain, with the rest looked up from reference TRBV30 and TRBJ2-3, is SQTIHQWPATLVQPVGSPLSLECTVEGTSNPNLYWYRQAAGRGLQLLFYSVGIGQISSEVPQNLSASRPQDRQFILSSKKLLLSDSGFYLCAWTNTDTQYFGPGTRLTVL.

The chain employs TRBV5-1 and TRBJ2-5; 11 bases are a match to TRBD2. Germline-derived CDR1 and CDR2 are SGHRS and YFSETQ. There are 16 residues in the CDR3. The trim removed 1 base at V and 1 base at J, leaving 3 bases unmatched. The CDR3 reads CASSLIAGGIQETQYF. In DNA form, the CDR3 reads TGCGCCAGCAGCTTGATAGCGGGGGGGATCCAAGAGACCCAGTACTTC.

V is TRBV15 and J is TRBJ2-7; unclear D gene. This CDR3 comprises 14 residues. V lost 1 base to trimming and J lost 6 bases, with 13 bases between them. The germline V gene encodes CDR1 LNHNV and CDR2 YYDKDF (reference sequence). CDR3 amino acids: CATSRVPLSGEQYF. The CDR3 DNA reads TGTGCCACCAGCAGAGTGCCGCTTTCGGGCGAGCAGTACTTC.

Only a few counts were recorded for this clonotype. V is TRBV4-3 and J is TRBJ2-7; TRBD1 or TRBD2 may be the D gene (7 bases each). The CDR3 extends over 18 amino acids. V lost 2 bases, J lost 2 bases, and 22 bases lay in between. CDR1 is LGHNA and CDR2 is YSLEER in the germline V gene. The CDR3 loop is CASSQRGGPGQLTYEQYF. The CDR3 DNA sequence: TGCGCCAGCAGCCAAAGGGGGGGGCCGGGACAGCTAACCTACGAGCAGTACTTC.

Many counts were recorded for this clonotype. The chain couples TRBV20-1 to TRBJ2-7; 7 nucleotides agree with TRBD2. Germline CDR1 and CDR2: DFQATT and SNEGSKA (reference sequence). V trimming: 6 bases; J trimming: 2 bases; junction bases outside the gene matches: 10. The CDR3 has 14 residues. The CDR3 DNA reads as TGCAGTGCCGGAGCTAGCGGTCTAGCCTACGAGCAGTACTTC. This gives the protein CSAGASGLAYEQYF.

This clonotype was observed at least ten times. The V gene is TRBV11-2, the J gene TRBJ2-4; TRBD1 matches 11 bases. Germline-derived CDR1 and CDR2 are SGHAT and FQNNGV. Unmatched junction bases numbered 13, after V lost 5 bases and J lost 10 bases. The CDR3 loop spans 16 amino acids. Here the CDR3 reads CASSPNPGTGGKIQYF. The CDR3 DNA reads as TGTGCCAGCAGCCCGAACCCCGGGACAGGGGGTAAAATTCAGTACTTC.

The chain uses TRBV19 and TRBJ2-3, with 12 bases that match TRBD1. The germline V gene encodes CDR1 LNHDA and CDR2 SQIVND (reference sequence). Trimming took 4 bases from V and 4 from J; bases not matched to a gene: 9. CDR3 size: 17 residues. The CDR3 region has the DNA TGTGCCAGTAGTAAGAAGATGGGACAGGGGGCATCAGATACGCAGTATTTT. This encodes CASSKKMGQGASDTQYF.

This clonotype was picked up a small number of times. DNA of the CDR3: TGTGCCAGCAGTCCCCTCCGGATATTGAACACTGAAGCTTTCTTT. Its protein is CASSPLRILNTEAFF. The rearrangement uses TRBV12-3 or TRBV12-4 and TRBJ1-1; no reliable D call. The CDR3 runs 15 residues. The ends were cut back, 5 bases at V and 0 bases at J, with 13 bases in the middle.

The table lists this clonotype with many counts. One end of the junction fails to match germline, which may point to a read error. The CDR3 DNA follows: TGCAGCGTTGATTCGGACAGGGTATTGAAAACTGAAGCTTTCTTT. Translated, it gives CSVDSDRVLKTEAFF. V gene TRBV29-1 combines with J gene TRBJ1-1; 8 bases match TRBD1. The CDR3 has 15 residues. Germline V CDR1 and CDR2: SQVTM, ANQGSEA.

This clonotype was detected only once. A much larger clone differs by one base, so this may be a read error. The conserved closing phenylalanine or tryptophan is absent in this CDR3, likely reflecting a read error. V and J are TRBV6-4 and TRBJ2-1; D remains ambiguous. Germline CDR1 is MRHNA and CDR2 is SNTAGT. The CDR3 totals 17 residues. Trimming took 0 bases from V and 5 from J, leaving 17 bases between them. The CDR3 region is CASSDSPLPKSHNEQFS. In DNA form, the CDR3 reads TGTGCCAGCAGTGACTCGCCGCTCCCCAAGTCCCACAATGAGCAGTTCTCC.

This clonotype was seen only a few times. The rearrangement joins TRBV20-1 to TRBJ2-7; a possible D gene is TRBD1 (6 bases). There are 12 residues in the CDR3. Germline lookup yields CDR1 DFQATT and CDR2 SNEGSKA (reference sequence). With 5 bases removed from V and 5 bases from J, the gap between germline ends came to 13 bases. The CDR3: CSASPGANEQYF. CDR3 bases: TGCAGTGCTTCTCCAGGGGCTAACGAGCAGTACTTC.

Ten or more counts support this clonotype. The chain links TRBV21-1 to TRBJ2-1; the table's D call, TRBD2, has no DNA check behind it. TRBV21-1 is listed as a pseudogene. This CDR3 comprises 20 residues. The DNA of the CDR3 is TGTGCCAGCAGCAAAGAGGGTGGCCCAAAGTTTGCTGGGATGGGGAATGAGCAGTTCTTC. It encodes CASSKEGGPKFAGMGNEQFF.

This clonotype was counted at least ten times. The gene calls are TRBV24-1 and TRBJ2-1; 12 bases are a match to TRBD1. The CDR3 loop spans 15 amino acids. Germline CDR1 and CDR2: KGHDR and SFDVKD. After removal of 0 bases from V and 9 bases from J, the junction contained 2 bases not matched to a gene. CDR3 bases: TGTGCCACCAGTGATTTGGGGACAGGGGGCTTTGAGCAGTTCTTC. It encodes CATSDLGTGGFEQFF.

This clonotype came up a few times. V and J are TRBV6-5 and TRBJ2-3, with D possibly TRBD2 on 5 matching bases. Germline CDR1 reads MNHEY; CDR2 reads SVGAGI. Trimming removed 9 bases from V and 6 bases from J, with 28 bases in between. The CDR3 is made up of 17 amino acids. The CDR3 region is CARSNVMWGRGNDTQYF. DNA of the CDR3: TGTGCCAGAAGTAACGTTATGTGGGGAAGAGGGAACGATACGCAGTATTTT.

The chain recombines TRBV15 with TRBJ2-1, with D perhaps given as TRBD1 or TRBD2 (5 bases each). The CDR3 contains 14 residues. Per germline, CDR1 LNHNV and CDR2 YYDKDF (reference sequence). V lost 0 bases to trimming and J lost 10 bases, with 13 bases between them. Here the CDR3 reads CATSRDGGVGEQFF. CDR3 sequence (DNA): TGTGCCACCAGCAGAGATGGGGGAGTGGGGGAGCAGTTCTTC. Together with reference TRBV15 and TRBJ2-1, the CDR3 gives the full variable domain: DAMVIQNPRYQVTQFGKPVTLSCSQTLNHNVMYWYQQKSSQAPKLLFHYYDKDFNNEADTPDNFQSRRPNTSFCFLDIRSPGLGDTAMYLCATSRDGGVGEQFFGPGTRLTVL.

This clonotype has at least ten counts. J is TRBJ2-1 and V is TRBV12-3 or TRBV12-4, with 7 nucleotides matching TRBD2. The CDR3 totals 12 residues. The ends lost 5 bases at V and 9 bases at J; junction bases unmatched: 4. The CDR3: CASSRSGGEQFF. The CDR3 DNA reads as TGTGCCAGCAGTCGATCGGGGGGTGAGCAGTTCTTC.

This clonotype showed up many times. This rearrangement joins TRBV24-1 to TRBJ1-4; D not certain. Germline values: CDR1 KGHDR, CDR2 SFDVKD. The CDR3 runs 15 residues. V was cut by 0 bases and J by 4 bases, with 8 bases left in between. The DNA for the CDR3 is TGTGCCACCAGTGATTTGGGCAGTTTTAATGAAAAACTGTTTTTT. Its translation: CATSDLGSFNEKLFF.

This chain links TRBV2 with TRBJ2-1, with a tentative D call TRBD1 (5 bases). V was cut by 2 bases and J by 9 bases, with 11 bases left in between. The V gene's germline CDR1 is SNHLY and CDR2 FYNNEI. The CDR3 consists of 13 residues. CDR3 sequence reads: CASSEWQGSEQFF. The CDR3 coding sequence is TGTGCCAGCAGTGAATGGCAGGGCAGTGAGCAGTTCTTC.

V and J are TRBV5-1 and TRBJ2-5; possible D gene TRBD1, 6 bases. The germline gives CDR1 SGHRS, CDR2 YFSETQ. The CDR3 runs 16 residues. The V and J ends lost 0 bases and 5 bases respectively, with 17 bases between them. The CDR3 loop is CASSLGTGNIRETQYF. In nucleotides, the CDR3 is TGCGCCAGCAGCTTGGGTACAGGGAACATTCGGGAGACCCAGTACTTC.

The chain has TRBV12-3 or TRBV12-4 and TRBJ2-7, with 16 positions matching TRBD2. This CDR3 is 18 amino acids long. Trimming at V came to 7 bases and at J to 2 bases, leaving 11 bases not matched to a gene. This CDR3 is CASKLSLGTSGRAYEQYF. As DNA, the CDR3 is TGTGCCAGCAAACTCTCCCTCGGGACTAGCGGGAGGGCCTACGAGCAGTACTTC.

In its sample, this clonotype was seen a few times. V gene TRBV28 combines with J gene TRBJ1-1; no clear D gene. CDR3 size: 12 residues. The germline V gene encodes CDR1 MDHEN and CDR2 SYDVKM. Trimming shortened V by 7 bases and J by 0 bases, and 6 bases separated the two germline ends. As DNA, the CDR3 is TGTGCCAGCAAAAACCTGAACACTGAAGCTTTCTTT. This gives the protein CASKNLNTEAFF.